This TCR beta chain was sequenced during a study of blood T cell repertoires in COVID-19. Study overall: The study drew acute and convalescent COVID-19 samples from the United States, Italy and Spain. T cells, B-cell-depleted T cells, or PBMCs supplied cDNA or gDNA.

In the original processing: Nucleated cell number was recorded as an estimate derived from reference gene primer amplification. Produced via immunoSEQ multiplex PCR; TCRdb's table is partial and in-frame only. V and J calls and clone size come straight from that table; D and trimming were deduced from the DNA. Seen here are under 45,000 clones, 80% to 90% observed once, and the top ten hold roughly 5%. Trimming cost V 2 bases and J 0 bases, with 11 bases left between them. Germline V gives CDR1 GTSNPN, CDR2 SVGIG (reference sequence). The CDR3 is made up of 15 amino acids. The genes are TRBV30 and TRBJ2-1; D may be TRBD2 (6 bases). This clonotype was obtained from a man aged 35-49 years with active COVID-19. The specimen sequenced was peripheral blood. CDR3 sequence reads: CAWSPTRYSYNEQFF. The CDR3 DNA is TGTGCCTGGAGTCCGACTAGATACTCCTACAATGAGCAGTTCTTC. Complete variable domain (other parts from reference TRBV30 and TRBJ2-1): SQTIHQWPATLVQPVGSPLSLECTVEGTSNPNLYWYRQAAGRGLQLLFYSVGIGQISSEVPQNLSASRPQDRQFILSSKKLLLSDSGFYLCAWSPTRYSYNEQFFGPGTRLTVL.